Described below is a single T cell receptor (beta chain) sequence and its context. Then a second PCR, running about 6 to 12 cycles, was carried out with a sample-barcoded 5' primer and a J-beta primer mix. TCRdb called the 5' RACE reads again in MiXCR, with one record for every CDR3 protein. The table records some 700,000 distinct CDR3 sequences, roughly two fifths of them present only once. V was clipped by 5 bases and J by 10 bases; unmatched bases: 7. Germline values: CDR1 MNHEY, CDR2 SMNVEV (reference sequence). The CDR3 contains 12 residues. This entry comes from a study of blood T cells in healthy people across ages.

The V gene is TRBV27, the J gene TRBJ2-5, with TRBD1 identical over 7 bases. The sample consisted of blood. This clonotype was sampled from a woman in her sixties or seventies in good health. In DNA form, the CDR3 reads TGTGCCAGCAGTCCCGGGACAGTCGTCCAGTACTTC. As protein: CASSPGTVVQYF.